What follows are 21 T cell receptor beta chains derived from one specimen sequenced in a study of CD8+CD57+ T cells in acquired aplastic anemia. Whoever was chosen for sequencing had shown CD8+CD57+ cell expansion by flow cytometry. Genomic DNA acted as the template from which TCR beta VDJ combination and CDR3 sequence profiling were carried out. TCRdb fed the reads into MiXCR, producing one record per CDR3 protein. The data show 210,000 or so distinct CDR3 sequences, with almost 50% seen just once and roughly 21% held by the top ten. Source material: sorted CD4+, CD8+, or CD8+CD57+ T cells (not recorded which) from PBMCs. The receptors come from a human donor with aplastic anemia.

In its sample, this clonotype was seen once. The DNA for the CDR3 is TGTGCCAGCAGCCCCGGGGACGCGGAAAAACTGTTTTTT. Protein sequence: CASSPGDAEKLFF. The chain recombines TRBV9 with TRBJ1-4; possibly TRBD1 for D (5 bases). Trimming pared 4 bases from V and 8 bases from J, leaving 12 bases between. The CDR3 contains 13 residues. Germline V lookup: CDR1 SGDLS, CDR2 YYNGEE. The variable domain in full, with the rest retrieved from reference TRBV9 and TRBJ1-4, is DSGVTQTPKHLITATGQRVTLRCSPRSGDLSVYWYQQSLDQGLQFLIQYYNGEERAKGNILERFSAQQFPDLHSELNLSSLELGDSALYFCASSPGDAEKLFFGSGTQLSVL.

Ten or more counts support this clonotype. J is TRBJ1-1 and V is TRBV5-1; no clear D gene. This CDR3 has 14 residues. Germline V CDR1 and CDR2: SGHRS, YFSETQ. The V and J ends lost 0 bases and 2 bases respectively, with 8 bases between them. CDR3 region: CASSLGAPNTEAFF. CDR3 nucleotide sequence: TGCGCCAGCAGCTTGGGCGCGCCTAACACTGAAGCTTTCTTT.

This clonotype has only a few counts. A much bigger clone sits one base away, suggesting this may be a read error. The rearrangement links TRBV5-1 to TRBJ2-1; D unresolved. This CDR3 is built from 14 residues. V lost 1 base, J lost 6 bases, and 11 bases lay in between. Germline values: CDR1 SGHRS, CDR2 YFSETQ. This CDR3 is CASSLLIGSNEQFF. DNA for the CDR3: TGCGCCAGCAGCTTGCTTATCGGTTCCAATGAGCAGTTCTTC. Complete variable domain (other parts from reference TRBV5-1 and TRBJ2-1): KAGVTQTPRYLIKTRGQQVTLSCSPISGHRSVSWYQQTPGQGLQFLFEYFSETQRNKGNFPGRFSGRQFSNSRSEMNVSTLELGDSALYLCASSLLIGSNEQFFGPGTRLTVL.

This clonotype was counted only a few times. The chain couples TRBV2 to TRBJ1-2, with a weak D call TRBD1 (6 bases). Trimming left V 4 bases short and J 7 bases short, with 25 bases between. CDR1 and CDR2 from the germline V gene are SNHLY and FYNNEI. The CDR3 extends over 17 amino acids. The CDR3 DNA reads as TGTGCCAGCAGTGGCTGGGATACAGGGCCGTTTACGCGTGGCTACACCTTC. It yields the protein CASSGWDTGPFTRGYTF.

To note about this clonotype: A much larger clone sits a single nucleotide away, making a read error possible. The J gene is TRBJ1-5, the V gene TRBV4-1; possible D gene TRBD1, 5 bases. The CDR3 length is 13 residues. CDR1 is MGHRA, CDR2 YSYEKL, per germline. The CDR3 DNA reads as TGCGCCAGCGGCCAAGACAGATATCAGCCCCAGCATTTT. Encoded protein: CASGQDRYQPQHF.

This clonotype is a singleton in its sample. V is TRBV2 and J is TRBJ2-7; no reliable D call. CDR3 length equals 15 residues. V was cut by 4 bases and J by 2 bases, with 15 bases left in between. Germline V gives CDR1 SNHLY, CDR2 FYNNEI. The CDR3 loop reads CASSGTSGPTYEQYF. The CDR3 DNA reads TGTGCCAGCAGTGGAACCTCGGGCCCAACCTACGAGCAGTACTTC.

Worth noting for this clonotype: A much bigger clone sits one base away, suggesting this may be a read error. The gene calls are TRBV7-2 and TRBJ2-5; D tentatively fits TRBD1 or TRBD2 (5 bases each). Germline CDR1 and CDR2: SGHTA and FQGNSA. This CDR3 has 15 residues. V lost 5 bases, J lost 5 bases, and 18 bases lay in between. The CDR3 loop reads CASSTAGAYSETQYF. CDR3 nucleotides: TGTGCCAGCAGCACGGCCGGGGCTTACAGTGAGACCCAGTACTTC.

This chain connects TRBV20-1 to TRBJ2-5; D may be TRBD1 (8 bases). The germline V gene encodes CDR1 DFQATT and CDR2 SNEGSKA (reference sequence). The CDR3 length is 15 residues. V lost 3 bases and J lost 2, with 16 bases in between. The CDR3 reads CSASHTGGGQETQYF. In DNA, the CDR3 is TGCAGTGCTAGCCACACAGGGGGGGGGCAAGAGACCCAGTACTTC.

This clonotype was observed a few times. Being one base from a much bigger clone, this may be a read error. V usage is TRBV5-1 and J usage is TRBJ2-3; the D is unclear. Between the trimmed V and J ends, which lost 4 bases and 2 bases, there was a span of 2 bases. The CDR3 covers 11 residues. Per the germline V gene, CDR1 is SGHRS and CDR2 is YFSETQ. The CDR3 loop is CASSNTDTQYF. The CDR3 DNA reads as TGCGCCAGCAGCAACACAGATACGCAGTATTTT.

The rearrangement links TRBV29-1 to TRBJ1-1; a weak D match, TRBD1 (6 bases). The germline V and J ends were trimmed by 4 bases and 0 bases, with 15 bases remaining between them. CDR1 and CDR2 from the germline V gene are SQVTM and ANQGSEA. The CDR3 length is 15 residues. The CDR3 DNA follows: TGCAGCGTTGGGTGGGCAGGGGACATGAACACTGAAGCTTTCTTT. As protein: CSVGWAGDMNTEAFF.

At least ten counts were recorded for this clonotype. The J gene is TRBJ2-1, the V gene TRBV19, with D possibly matching TRBD2 (5 bases). V dropped 3 bases and J dropped 5 bases, with 11 bases sitting between them. Germline V gene data show CDR1 as LNHDA and CDR2 as SQIVND (reference sequence). The CDR3 covers 14 residues. Here the CDR3 DNA reads TGTGCCAGTAGTATTGCTGCGGGCCACAATGAGCAGTTCTTC. This sequence encodes CASSIAAGHNEQFF.

This clonotype was seen repeatedly, ten times or more. The J gene is TRBJ1-3, the V gene TRBV7-6; perhaps TRBD1 as D (5 bases). Between the trimmed V and J ends, which lost 5 bases and 1 base, there was a span of 15 bases. The CDR3 consists of 16 residues. In germline, CDR1 is SGHVS, CDR2 FNYEAQ. The CDR3 here is CASSLSGPGSGNTIYF. The CDR3 coding sequence is TGTGCCAGCAGCCTAAGCGGGCCAGGGTCTGGAAACACCATATATTTT.

There are a few counts of this clonotype. This chain joins TRBV27 and TRBJ2-2; D unclear. V was shortened by 2 bases and J by 5 bases, with 15 bases between the two germline ends. The CDR3 runs to 16 residues. Per the germline V gene, CDR1 is MNHEY and CDR2 is SMNVEV (reference sequence). The DNA of the CDR3 is TGTGCCAGCAGTTTACGTCCGGCCGCTGGGACCGGGGAGCTGTTTTTT. Protein product: CASSLRPAAGTGELFF.

This clonotype was detected ten times or more. The rearrangement links TRBV5-1 to TRBJ1-1, with TRBD1 matching 8 bases. Trimming at V came to 3 bases and at J to 1 base, leaving 5 bases not matched to a gene. Per germline, CDR1 SGHRS and CDR2 YFSETQ. The CDR3 sequence is 15 residues long. The CDR3 coding sequence is TGCGCCAGCAGCTGGGCGACAGGGGAGAACACTGAAGCTTTCTTT. This translates into CASSWATGENTEAFF.

This clonotype was seen more than once but under ten times. This chain joins TRBV28 and TRBJ2-7, with D possibly being TRBD1 or TRBD2 (5 bases each). The CDR3 runs 14 residues. Germline V gene sequence: CDR1 MDHEN, CDR2 SYDVKM. Trimming took off 3 bases at V and 2 bases at J, with 11 bases between the two ends. The CDR3 DNA sequence: TGTGCCAGCAGTTTGCGGGCAGGGACCTACGAGCAGTACTTC. Its protein product is CASSLRAGTYEQYF. Variable domain in full (rest from reference TRBV28 and TRBJ2-7): DVKVTQSSRYLVKRTGEKVFLECVQDMDHENMFWYRQDPGLGLRLIYFSYDVKMKEKGDIPEGYSVSREKKERFSLILESASTNQTSMYLCASSLRAGTYEQYFGPGTRLTVT.

Concerning this clonotype: Since a much larger clone is just one base distant, this may be a read error. The chain carries TRBV3-1 and TRBJ1-2; no clear D gene. V was trimmed by 1 base and J by 8 bases, leaving 17 bases between them. The CDR3 consists of 15 residues. Germline V lookup: CDR1 LGHDT, CDR2 YNNKEL (reference sequence). The CDR3 protein is CASSQGRSHGFGYTF. The CDR3 DNA reads as TGTGCCAGCAGCCAAGGAAGGAGTCACGGGTTCGGCTACACCTTC.

The chain links TRBV6-2 or TRBV6-3 to TRBJ1-4; D remains ambiguous. Trimming took 6 bases from V and 1 from J, leaving 15 bases between them. CDR1 is MNHEY and CDR2 is SVGEGT in the germline V gene. This CDR3 is built from 16 residues. CDR3 DNA sequence: TGTGCCAGCAGGCAGGAGACTCATGGAACTAATGAAAAACTGTTTTTT. This sequence encodes CASRQETHGTNEKLFF.

This clonotype has ten or more counts. This sequence joins TRBV5-8 and TRBJ2-1, with D possibly matching TRBD2 (6 bases). The CDR3 has 14 amino acids. Germline V gives CDR1 SGHTS, CDR2 YDEGEE. Trimming left V 0 bases short and J 4 bases short, with 8 bases between. As DNA, the CDR3 is TGTGCCAGCAGCTTGGTTCGGGAGTACAATGAGCAGTTCTTC. This translates into CASSLVREYNEQFF.

This clonotype was recorded only once. A much larger clone differs from this one at a single base, so this may be a read error. The chain carries TRBV4-1 and TRBJ1-1; 8 positions match TRBD1. The ends lost 4 bases at V and 4 bases at J; junction bases unmatched: 11. The CDR3 length is 16 residues. Germline CDR1 is MGHRA and CDR2 is YSYEKL. The CDR3 DNA reads as TGCGCCAGCAGCCCATCGTCAGGACAGGGTCGCACTGAAGCTTTCTTT. This translates into CASSPSSGQGRTEAFF.

The rearrangement joins TRBV19 to TRBJ2-5, with 10 bases fitting TRBD1. V trimming: 5 bases; J trimming: 5 bases; junction bases outside the gene matches: 14. Germline V gene sequence: CDR1 LNHDA, CDR2 SQIVND (reference sequence). The CDR3 length is 17 residues. DNA for the CDR3: TGTGCCAGTAGTTCCAGCCGGGACAGGGGTTCTCGGGAGACCCAGTACTTC. Its protein is CASSSSRDRGSRETQYF.

This clonotype was observed at least ten times. The V gene is TRBV5-1, the J gene TRBJ2-7; the match to TRBD1 covers 9 bases. The CDR3 has 16 residues. Germline CDR1 and CDR2: SGHRS and YFSETQ. Trimming took 4 bases from V and 4 from J; bases not matched to a gene: 12. CDR3 bases: TGCGCCAGCAGCAAAGGGACAGGGCCTACTTCGTACGAGCAGTACTTC. The encoded protein is CASSKGTGPTSYEQYF. Complete variable domain (other parts from reference TRBV5-1 and TRBJ2-7): KAGVTQTPRYLIKTRGQQVTLSCSPISGHRSVSWYQQTPGQGLQFLFEYFSETQRNKGNFPGRFSGRQFSNSRSEMNVSTLELGDSALYLCASSKGTGPTSYEQYFGPGTRLTVT.